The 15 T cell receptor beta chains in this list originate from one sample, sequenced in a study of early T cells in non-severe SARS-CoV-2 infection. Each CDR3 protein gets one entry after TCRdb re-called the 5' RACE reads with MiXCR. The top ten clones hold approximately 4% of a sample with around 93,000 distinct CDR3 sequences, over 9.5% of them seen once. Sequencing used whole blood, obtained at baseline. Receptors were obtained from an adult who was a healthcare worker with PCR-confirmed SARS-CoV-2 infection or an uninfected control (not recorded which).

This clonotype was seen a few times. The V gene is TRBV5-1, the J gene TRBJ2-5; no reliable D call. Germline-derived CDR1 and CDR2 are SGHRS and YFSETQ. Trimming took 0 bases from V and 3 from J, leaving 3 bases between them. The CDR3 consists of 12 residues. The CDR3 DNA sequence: TGCGCCAGCAGCTTGGTCGAAGAGACCCAGTACTTC. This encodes CASSLVEETQYF.

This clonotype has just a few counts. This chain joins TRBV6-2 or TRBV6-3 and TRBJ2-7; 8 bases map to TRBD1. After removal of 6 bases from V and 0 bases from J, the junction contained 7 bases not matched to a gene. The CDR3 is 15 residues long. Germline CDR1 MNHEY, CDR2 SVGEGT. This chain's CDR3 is CASRLQGDFSYEQYF. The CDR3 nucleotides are TGTGCCAGCAGGCTACAGGGGGACTTCTCCTACGAGCAGTACTTC.

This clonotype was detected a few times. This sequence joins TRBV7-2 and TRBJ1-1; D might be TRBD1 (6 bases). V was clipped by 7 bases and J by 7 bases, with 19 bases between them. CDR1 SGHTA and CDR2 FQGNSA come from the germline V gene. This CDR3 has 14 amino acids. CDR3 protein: CASTGGRGVVEAFF. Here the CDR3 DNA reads TGTGCCAGCACCGGAGGAAGGGGGGTAGTTGAAGCTTTCTTT. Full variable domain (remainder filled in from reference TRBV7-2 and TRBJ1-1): GAGVSQSPSNKVTEKGKDVELRCDPISGHTALYWYRQSLGQGLEFLIYFQGNSAPDKSGLPSDRFSAERTGGSVSTLTIQRTQQEDSAVYLCASTGGRGVVEAFFGQGTRLTVV.

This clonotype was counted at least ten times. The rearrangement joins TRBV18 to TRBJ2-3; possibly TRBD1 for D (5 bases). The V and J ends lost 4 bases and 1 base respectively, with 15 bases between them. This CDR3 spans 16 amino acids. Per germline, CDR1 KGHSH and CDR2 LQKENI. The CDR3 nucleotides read TGTGCCAGCTCACTACAGGCCTTGTTGGGCACAGATACGCAGTATTTT. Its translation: CASSLQALLGTDTQYF.

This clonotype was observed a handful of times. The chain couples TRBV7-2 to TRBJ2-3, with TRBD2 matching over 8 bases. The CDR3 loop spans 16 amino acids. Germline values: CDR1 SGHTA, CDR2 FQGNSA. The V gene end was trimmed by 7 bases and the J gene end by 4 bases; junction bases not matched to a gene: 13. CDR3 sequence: CASNYNPGGIADTQYF. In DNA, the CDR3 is TGTGCCAGCAACTACAACCCGGGGGGGATTGCAGATACGCAGTATTTT.

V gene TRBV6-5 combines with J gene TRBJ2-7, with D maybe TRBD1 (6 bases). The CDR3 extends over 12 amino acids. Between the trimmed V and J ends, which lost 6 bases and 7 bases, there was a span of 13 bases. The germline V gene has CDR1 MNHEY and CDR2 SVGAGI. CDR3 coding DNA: TGTGCCAGCAGCCAGGGGATTGGGGAGCAGTACTTC. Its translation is CASSQGIGEQYF.

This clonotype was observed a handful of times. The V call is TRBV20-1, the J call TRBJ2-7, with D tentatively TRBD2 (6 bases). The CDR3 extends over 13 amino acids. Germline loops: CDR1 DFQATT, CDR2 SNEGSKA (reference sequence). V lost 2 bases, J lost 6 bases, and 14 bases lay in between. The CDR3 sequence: CSARRDSVGEQYF. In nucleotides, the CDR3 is TGCAGTGCTAGACGGGACTCAGTCGGCGAGCAGTACTTC.

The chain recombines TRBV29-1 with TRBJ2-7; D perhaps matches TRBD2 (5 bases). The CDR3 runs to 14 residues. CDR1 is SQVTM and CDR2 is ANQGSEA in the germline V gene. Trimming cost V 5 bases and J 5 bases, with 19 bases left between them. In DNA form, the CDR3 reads TGCAGCGTTAGGGCGGGTACTGGACCCCACGAGCAGTACTTC. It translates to CSVRAGTGPHEQYF.

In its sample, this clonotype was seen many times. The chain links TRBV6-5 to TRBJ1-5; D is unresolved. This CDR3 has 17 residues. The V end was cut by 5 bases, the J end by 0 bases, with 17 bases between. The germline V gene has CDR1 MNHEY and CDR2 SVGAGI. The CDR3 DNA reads TGTGCCAGCAGTCGCTTCCCGACGTCGGGTAGCAATCAGCCCCAGCATTTT. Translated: CASSRFPTSGSNQPQHF.

In nucleotides, the CDR3 is TGTGCCTGGAGCTACAAGGTCTCGGATTCGACCCAGCATTTT. The encoded protein is CAWSYKVSDSTQHF. This chain uses TRBV30 with TRBJ1-5; D is unclear. The germline gives CDR1 GTSNPN, CDR2 SVGIG (reference sequence). CDR3 length: 14 amino acids. Trimming took 3 bases from V and 11 from J, leaving 20 bases between them. Supplemented by reference TRBV30 and TRBJ1-5, the full variable domain reads SQTIHQWPATLVQPVGSPLSLECTVEGTSNPNLYWYRQAAGRGLQLLFYSVGIGQISSEVPQNLSASRPQDRQFILSSKKLLLSDSGFYLCAWSYKVSDSTQHFGDGTRLSIL.

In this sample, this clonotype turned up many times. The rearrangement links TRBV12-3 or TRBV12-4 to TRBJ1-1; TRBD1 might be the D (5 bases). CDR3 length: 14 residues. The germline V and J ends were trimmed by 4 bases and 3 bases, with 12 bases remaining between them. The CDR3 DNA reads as TGTGCCAGCAGTTACAGGTCTTTTGACACTGAAGCTTTCTTT. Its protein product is CASSYRSFDTEAFF.

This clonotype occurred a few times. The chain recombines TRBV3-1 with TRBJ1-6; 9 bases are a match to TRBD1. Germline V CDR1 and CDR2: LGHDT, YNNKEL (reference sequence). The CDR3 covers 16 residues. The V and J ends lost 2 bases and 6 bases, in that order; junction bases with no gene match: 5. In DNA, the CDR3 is TGTGCCAGCAGCCAACTGACGGGACAGGGTAATTCACCCCTCCACTTT. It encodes CASSQLTGQGNSPLHF.

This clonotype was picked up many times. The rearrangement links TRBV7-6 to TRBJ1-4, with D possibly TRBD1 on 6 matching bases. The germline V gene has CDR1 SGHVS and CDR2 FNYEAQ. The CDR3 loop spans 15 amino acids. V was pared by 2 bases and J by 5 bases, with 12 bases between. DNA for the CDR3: TGTGCCAGCAGCTTATCGGGGGGCAACAATGAAAAACTGTTTTTT. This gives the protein CASSLSGGNNEKLFF.

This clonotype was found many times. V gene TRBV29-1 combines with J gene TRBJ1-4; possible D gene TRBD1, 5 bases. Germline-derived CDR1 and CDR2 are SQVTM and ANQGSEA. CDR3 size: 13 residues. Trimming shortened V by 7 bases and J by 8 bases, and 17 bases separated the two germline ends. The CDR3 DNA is TGCAGCGCCGCACGCGCCACAGGAGAAAAACTGTTTTTT. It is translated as CSAARATGEKLFF. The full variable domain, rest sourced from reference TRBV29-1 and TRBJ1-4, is SAVISQKPSRDICQRGTSLTIQCQVDSQVTMMFWYRQQPGQSLTLIATANQGSEATYESGFVIDKFPISRPNLTFSTLTVSNMSPEDSSIYLCSAARATGEKLFFGSGTQLSVL.

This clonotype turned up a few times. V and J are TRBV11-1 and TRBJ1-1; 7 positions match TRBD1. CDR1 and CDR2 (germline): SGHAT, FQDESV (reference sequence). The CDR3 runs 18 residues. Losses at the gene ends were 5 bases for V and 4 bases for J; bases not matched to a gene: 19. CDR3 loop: CASSGGEGAPAITTEAFF. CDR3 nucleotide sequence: TGTGCCAGCAGCGGCGGGGAGGGGGCTCCGGCTATTACCACTGAAGCTTTCTTT.